This T cell receptor (beta chain) was identified in a study of CD8+ T cells in alopecia areata. For the study at large: After 6 to 18 months of tofacitinib, follow-up continued 6 months off drug.

CDR1 is SQVTM, CDR2 ANQGSEA, per germline. The CDR3 sequence is 15 residues long. V was clipped by 4 bases and J by 0 bases, with 12 bases between them. Treatment specified: oral pan-JAK inhibitor, 5-10 mg twice daily. Both peripheral blood and punch biopsies of lesional scalp skin were obtained from patients who had alopecia areata. Extraction of RNA preceded its reverse transcription into cDNA, which served as the sequencing template. The repertoire was sequenced with immunoSEQ multiplex PCR; TCRdb's copy has only in-frame clones and lacks some. The table shows approximately 90,000 clones, with about 71% occurring only once.

The chain couples TRBV29-1 to TRBJ2-2, with D perhaps matching TRBD2 (6 bases). The TCR sequence derives from a human donor with alopecia areata. The sample here was CD8+ T cells sorted from blood, taken at approximately week 44, from a patient treated with tofacitinib. CDR3 in DNA: TGCAGCGTTGTCCCCGGGGGAGCGAACACCGGGGAGCTGTTTTTT. This sequence encodes CSVVPGGANTGELFF.